This TCR beta chain was sequenced during a study of blood T cell repertoires in COVID-19. Overall study: T cells, B-cell-depleted T cells, or PBMCs supplied cDNA or gDNA.

Germline V gene data show CDR1 as SQVTM and CDR2 as ANQGSEA. The CDR3 is 15 amino acids. Trimming took off 6 bases at V and 7 bases at J, with 21 bases between the two ends. The assay was immunoSEQ multiplex PCR, and TCRdb's table has in-frame clones only and misses some. The sample consists of under 250,000 clones, roughly 85% of them appearing once. The clonotype comes from a woman aged 50 to 60 with acute COVID-19. Sample: PBMCs or T cells enriched from blood (not recorded which). This sequence joins TRBV29-1 and TRBJ1-4; D perhaps matches TRBD1 (6 bases). The CDR3 is CSVSEQGSIREKLFF. CDR3 bases: TGCAGCGTCTCTGAACAGGGATCGATTCGTGAAAAACTGTTTTTT. The whole variable domain, remainder taken from reference TRBV29-1 and TRBJ1-4, is SAVISQKPSRDICQRGTSLTIQCQVDSQVTMMFWYRQQPGQSLTLIATANQGSEATYESGFVIDKFPISRPNLTFSTLTVSNMSPEDSSIYLCSVSEQGSIREKLFFGSGTQLSVL.